Presented here are 30 T cell receptor beta chains from one specimen sequenced in a study of response to subunit inactivated influenza vaccine. TCRdb itself ran the RT-PCR reads through MiXCR, one entry per CDR3 protein. The sample consists of some 800,000 distinct CDR3 sequences, approximately 22% of them appearing once. The sequenced sample was PBMCs from blood, obtained 5 days after vaccination. These receptors all come from a man aged 50 to 60 who received an inactivated influenza vaccine.

CDR3 loop: CASSLRTGGAYGYTF. The CDR3 nucleotides read TGCGCCAGCAGCTTGAGGACAGGGGGCGCCTATGGCTACACCTTC. The chain uses TRBV5-1 and TRBJ1-2, with 11 bases lining up with TRBD1. CDR3 length: 15 residues. The J segment lost 4 bases and the V segment lost 1 base, leaving 3 bases of the junction unmatched. Per germline, CDR1 SGHRS and CDR2 YFSETQ.

The table lists this clonotype with a few counts. The V gene is TRBV5-1, the J gene TRBJ2-5; TRBD2 aligns across 8 bases. Germline CDR1 reads SGHRS; CDR2 reads YFSETQ. CDR3 size: 15 residues. V was clipped by 4 bases and J by 4 bases; unmatched bases: 9. The CDR3 DNA follows: TGCGCCAGCAGCAGGACCGGGACTAGGACAGAGACCCAGTACTTC. Protein sequence: CASSRTGTRTETQYF.

The chain joins TRBV9 to TRBJ2-5; TRBD1 matches 8 bases. The CDR3 length is 16 residues. The J segment lost 6 bases and the V segment lost 4 bases, leaving 14 bases of the junction unmatched. CDR1 SGDLS and CDR2 YYNGEE come from the germline V gene. The CDR3 nucleotides read TGTGCCAGCAGCTCAAACCTGGGGCGACAGGGGCAGACCCAGTACTTC. This codes for CASSSNLGRQGQTQYF.

This clonotype was found many times. Sequence at one end of the junction differs from germline and may be a read error. The rearrangement links TRBV20-1 to TRBJ2-7; 9 bases agree with TRBD1. This CDR3 has 14 amino acids. The germline V gene has CDR1 DFQATT and CDR2 SNEGSKA (reference sequence). CDR3 residues: CSARDRGKAYEQYF. Written as DNA, the CDR3 is TGCAGTGCAAGAGACAGGGGGAAGGCCTACGAGCAGTACTTC.

In this sample, this clonotype turned up a few times. The rearrangement links TRBV5-1 to TRBJ2-7; 8 bases are a match to TRBD2. CDR1 is SGHRS, CDR2 YFSETQ, per germline. With 0 bases clipped from V and 1 base from J, the junction kept 3 bases outside the gene matches. The CDR3 loop spans 15 amino acids. The CDR3 loop is CASSLDAGGSYEQYF. The CDR3 coding sequence is TGCGCCAGCAGCTTGGACGCGGGAGGATCCTACGAGCAGTACTTC.

This chain uses TRBV12-3 or TRBV12-4 with TRBJ2-5; TRBD2 matches 10 bases. The CDR3 covers 13 residues. Trimming took 8 bases from V and 5 from J; bases not matched to a gene: 5. The CDR3 protein is CASGELAGETQYF. CDR3 nucleotides: TGTGCCAGCGGGGAACTAGCGGGGGAGACCCAGTACTTC.

A note on this clonotype: One end of the junction does not line up with germline, which may come from a read error. J is TRBJ1-6 and V is TRBV7-2; D is unresolved. This CDR3 spans 14 amino acids. The germline V gene has CDR1 SGHTA and CDR2 FQGNSA. The CDR3 sequence: CASSPSQYSSPLHF. CDR3 DNA sequence: TGTGCCAGCAGCCCCAGTCAATATAGTTCACCCCTCCACTTT.

The rearrangement joins TRBV18 to TRBJ2-7; D not certain. V was cut by 0 bases and J by 0 bases, with 9 bases left in between. The CDR3 is 15 amino acids. Germline assignment: CDR1 KGHSH and CDR2 LQKENI. The CDR3 DNA reads as TGTGCCAGCTCACCACCGTCGAAGAGCTCCTACGAGCAGTACTTC. It encodes CASSPPSKSSYEQYF.

This clonotype has at least ten counts. V is TRBV6-2 or TRBV6-3 and J is TRBJ1-1; 8 bases map to TRBD1. Losses at the gene ends were 6 bases for V and 1 base for J; bases not matched to a gene: 10. This CDR3 contains 16 residues. Germline V gives CDR1 MNHEY, CDR2 SVGEGT. The CDR3 DNA is TGTGCCAGCAGGAGTCGACAGGGGCGGAAGAACACTGAAGCTTTCTTT. Encoded protein: CASRSRQGRKNTEAFF.

V and J are TRBV5-1 and TRBJ2-1; perhaps TRBD2 as D (6 bases). The V gene lost 1 base and the J gene lost 5 bases, with 13 bases spanning the gap. CDR1 is SGHRS, CDR2 YFSETQ, per germline. This CDR3 spans 15 amino acids. The CDR3 region is CASSLTGESNNEQFF. CDR3 DNA sequence: TGCGCCAGCAGCTTGACGGGGGAGTCAAACAATGAGCAGTTCTTC.

The chain links TRBV28 to TRBJ2-1; maybe TRBD2 (5 bases). The V end lost 2 bases, the J end lost 2 bases, and 10 bases lay between the germline ends. The CDR3 contains 15 residues. Germline V CDR1 and CDR2: MDHEN, SYDVKM. The CDR3 region has the DNA TGTGCCAGCAGTTTAGTAGAGGGCCCCTACAATGAGCAGTTCTTC. It encodes CASSLVEGPYNEQFF.

The chain uses TRBV6-2 or TRBV6-3 and TRBJ2-1; D gene unclear. V lost 6 bases, J lost 3 bases, and 3 bases lay in between. The CDR3 length is 11 residues. Germline CDR1 is MNHEY and CDR2 is SVGEGT. CDR3 DNA: TGTGCCAGCAGGATCTACAATGAGCAGTTCTTC. Translated: CASRIYNEQFF.

This clonotype was observed a handful of times. This chain connects TRBV4-3 to TRBJ2-1; the match to TRBD1 covers 11 bases. The germline V gene has CDR1 LGHNA and CDR2 YSLEER. This CDR3 is built from 17 residues. V was clipped by 4 bases and J by 3 bases; unmatched bases: 8. The CDR3 region is CASSRGTGGFSYNEQFF. CDR3 coding DNA: TGCGCCAGCAGCCGGGGGACAGGGGGTTTTAGCTACAATGAGCAGTTCTTC.

This clonotype showed up many times. The CDR3 loop is CATSRDTSYNEQFF. DNA of the CDR3: TGTGCCACCAGCAGAGATACCAGCTACAATGAGCAGTTCTTC. The chain recombines TRBV15 with TRBJ2-1; no definite D call. Germline CDR1 reads LNHNV; CDR2 reads YYDKDF (reference sequence). V gave up 0 bases and J gave up 3 bases, with 6 bases separating them. This CDR3 has 14 amino acids.

This chain links TRBV5-1 with TRBJ2-1, with 7 bases that match TRBD1. Germline lookup yields CDR1 SGHRS and CDR2 YFSETQ. V was pared by 4 bases and J by 8 bases, with 12 bases of the junction left unmatched. This CDR3 spans 15 amino acids. The DNA of the CDR3 is TGCGCCAGCAGCCAAGGACAGGTTGGAGTCGATGAGCAGTTCTTC. The encoded protein is CASSQGQVGVDEQFF.

The chain recombines TRBV21-1 with TRBJ2-5; TRBD1 was called by the table and not checked on the DNA. TRBV21-1 is a pseudogene segment. This CDR3 comprises 15 residues. In DNA form, the CDR3 reads TGTGCCAGCAGCTCTCCAAGGGGGGATCAAGAGACCCAGTACTTC. Its translation: CASSSPRGDQETQYF.

The chain uses TRBV20-1 and TRBJ2-7; D may match TRBD1 or TRBD2 (5 bases each). Germline V lookup: CDR1 DFQATT, CDR2 SNEGSKA (reference sequence). This CDR3 has 16 amino acids. V was clipped by 1 base and J by 4 bases, with 20 bases between them. The CDR3 coding sequence is TGCAGTGCTAGAGGTAACCAGGGAGTGGTTAAGTACGAGCAGTACTTC. As protein: CSARGNQGVVKYEQYF.

This clonotype was detected only a few times. This chain links TRBV6-1 with TRBJ2-3; D possibly corresponds to TRBD2 (5 bases). The V end was cut by 6 bases, the J end by 4 bases, with 14 bases between. The CDR3 has 14 amino acids. From germline, CDR1 is MNHNS and CDR2 SASEGT. The CDR3 sequence is CASRERTLPDTQYF. The CDR3 DNA reads as TGTGCCAGCAGGGAGAGGACTCTCCCAGATACGCAGTATTTT.

This chain links TRBV11-2 with TRBJ1-4; 7 nucleotides line up with TRBD1. The trim removed 5 bases at V and 8 bases at J, leaving 5 bases unmatched. Per germline, CDR1 SGHAT and CDR2 FQNNGV. There are 13 residues in the CDR3. The CDR3 loop is CASSTVTGEKLFF. DNA for the CDR3: TGTGCCAGCAGCACCGTGACAGGGGAAAAACTGTTTTTT.

This clonotype was observed a few times. The chain recombines TRBV5-1 with TRBJ2-7, with D unclear. CDR3 size: 14 residues. V shed 3 bases and J shed 0 bases, with 10 bases lying between them. CDR1 SGHRS and CDR2 YFSETQ come from the germline V gene. CDR3 residues: CASSSKKSSYEQYF. CDR3 DNA: TGCGCCAGCAGCTCGAAAAAGAGCTCCTACGAGCAGTACTTC.

The rearrangement links TRBV6-2 or TRBV6-3 to TRBJ2-7; D remains ambiguous. V was pared by 0 bases and J by 0 bases, with 6 bases between. Germline CDR1 MNHEY, CDR2 SVGEGT. The CDR3 loop spans 14 amino acids. CDR3 nucleotide sequence: TGTGCCAGCAGTTACTCGAAGCTCTCCTACGAGCAGTACTTC. Its translation: CASSYSKLSYEQYF.

The chain has TRBV20-1 and TRBJ2-3; D perhaps matches TRBD1 (8 bases). V lost 6 bases to trimming and J lost 0 bases, with 16 bases between them. This CDR3 has 15 residues. From germline, CDR1 is DFQATT and CDR2 SNEGSKA (reference sequence). The CDR3 nucleotides read TGCAGTGCGCAGAACAGGGGGGGGAGCACAGATACGCAGTATTTT. It is translated as CSAQNRGGSTDTQYF.

V gene TRBV24-1 combines with J gene TRBJ2-2; D is undetermined. V was pared by 5 bases and J by 3 bases, with 3 bases between. Germline CDR1 reads KGHDR; CDR2 reads SFDVKD. This CDR3 is 12 amino acids long. The CDR3 bases are TGTGCCACCAGTGTAGACACCGGGGAGCTGTTTTTT. It is translated as CATSVDTGELFF.

This rearrangement joins TRBV12-3 or TRBV12-4 to TRBJ2-7; D unresolved. V was cut by 5 bases and J by 5 bases, with 7 bases left in between. CDR3 length equals 11 residues. The CDR3 DNA reads TGTGCCAGCAGTCAAGACCACGAGCAGTACTTC. Its translation: CASSQDHEQYF.

Points on this clonotype: This may come from a read error, since a much larger clone is one base off. The V call is TRBV12-3 or TRBV12-4, the J call TRBJ1-2; D not certain. CDR3 size: 13 residues. The chain's CDR3 is CASSFDRAYGFTF. CDR3 nucleotide sequence: TGTGCCAGCAGTTTTGACCGTGCCTATGGCTTCACCTTC.

This sequence joins TRBV12-3 or TRBV12-4 and TRBJ2-3, with D maybe TRBD1 (5 bases). The CDR3 consists of 15 residues. V shed 5 bases and J shed 6 bases, with 18 bases lying between them. The DNA for the CDR3 is TGTGCCAGCAGTGGGCCCAGGGCCCTGTTGGATACGCAGTATTTT. Translating gives CASSGPRALLDTQYF.

J is TRBJ1-1 and V is TRBV7-9, with D uncertain. The CDR3 totals 12 residues. Germline CDR1 SEHNR, CDR2 FQNEAQ (reference sequence). Trimming took off 1 base at V and 8 bases at J, with 8 bases between the two ends. CDR3 residues: CASSLVPAEAFF. The CDR3 nucleotides read TGTGCCAGCAGCTTAGTCCCGGCAGAAGCTTTCTTT.

The J gene is TRBJ2-1, the V gene TRBV4-3, with 10 bases that match TRBD2. Losses at the gene ends were 4 bases for V and 8 bases for J; bases not matched to a gene: 8. The CDR3 sequence is 15 residues long. Germline values: CDR1 LGHNA, CDR2 YSLEER. The CDR3 reads CASSRGLAVFDEQFF. The DNA of the CDR3 is TGCGCCAGCAGCCGCGGACTAGCGGTCTTCGATGAGCAGTTCTTC.

The V gene is TRBV7-8, the J gene TRBJ2-7; no firm D call. CDR1 is SGHVS, CDR2 FQNEAQ, per germline. The CDR3 is 12 amino acids. Deletions cut 5 bases from V and 9 bases from J, with 14 bases between. Here the CDR3 reads CASSDLTFGQYF. In DNA, the CDR3 is TGTGCCAGCAGCGACCTCACTTTCGGGCAGTACTTC.

This clonotype has just a few counts. The chain employs TRBV6-5 and TRBJ2-7; no firm D call. The length of the CDR3 is 14 residues. Germline V CDR1 and CDR2: MNHEY, SVGAGI. Deletions cut 0 bases from V and 2 bases from J, with 8 bases between. CDR3 in DNA: TGTGCCAGCAGTTACTCGAGAAACACCTACGAGCAGTACTTC. Its protein product is CASSYSRNTYEQYF.